Shown below are 6 T cell receptor beta chains from a single sample sequenced in a study of human T cells and chemical hapten exposure. Stated time point: patch test 1, 2 weeks after DPC sensitization. Treatment denoted: therapeutic diphenylcyclopropenone sensitization with weekly scalp DPC. TCRdb analysed the RACE reads with MiXCR anew, one entry per CDR3 protein. This sample has fewer than 95,000 distinct CDR3 sequences, with about 10% found just once. The specimen was whole blood, collected in connection with sensitization to the hapten diphenylcyclopropenone (DPC). These receptors all come from a man aged 40-55 years with alopecia areata. Some clones in this sample may be carry-over from other donors' samples.

This clonotype showed up just a few times. This chain joins TRBV27 and TRBJ1-6; 7 bases match TRBD1. The germline V gene has CDR1 MNHEY and CDR2 SMNVEV (reference sequence). The CDR3 extends over 14 amino acids. Trimming took 5 bases from V and 7 from J; bases not matched to a gene: 5. CDR3 region: CASSRQGPNSPLHF. The DNA of the CDR3 is TGTGCCAGCAGTCGACAGGGACCAAATTCACCCCTCCACTTT.

This clonotype has more than one count but fewer than ten. V and J are TRBV3-1 and TRBJ2-3; TRBD2 agrees at 11 bases. This CDR3 contains 19 residues. The trim removed 2 bases at V and 2 bases at J, leaving 12 bases unmatched. Germline-derived CDR1 and CDR2 are LGHDT and YNNKEL (reference sequence). CDR3 coding DNA: TGTGCCAGCAGCCAAATTGCACGGGGGACTAGCGGAGACACAGATACGCAGTATTTT. Its translation is CASSQIARGTSGDTDTQYF.

In this sample, this clonotype turned up many times. The chain links TRBV29-1 to TRBJ2-7; D may be TRBD2 (6 bases). The CDR3 consists of 13 residues. Trimming removed 7 bases from V and 0 bases from J, with 13 bases in between. The germline CDR1 and CDR2 sequences are SQVTM and ANQGSEA. The CDR3 coding sequence is TGCAGCGCCACCTCCGGGAGCTCCTACGAGCAGTACTTC. It codes for CSATSGSSYEQYF.

The rearrangement uses TRBV27 and TRBJ2-6; 11 positions agree with TRBD1. This CDR3 contains 17 residues. Per the germline V gene, CDR1 is MNHEY and CDR2 is SMNVEV (reference sequence). The V gene end was trimmed by 5 bases and the J gene end by 0 bases; junction bases not matched to a gene: 3. DNA for the CDR3: TGTGCCAGCAGTAGGGACAGGGGGTTCTCTGGGGCCAACGTCCTGACTTTC. Amino acids: CASSRDRGFSGANVLTF.

This clonotype was seen ten or more times. The rearrangement joins TRBV29-1 to TRBJ1-1; 8 bases map to TRBD1. This CDR3 region has 13 residues. Germline CDR1 SQVTM, CDR2 ANQGSEA. V lost 8 bases, J lost 0 bases, and 5 bases stayed unmatched. The CDR3 DNA is TGCAGCTCGGGGACAGGTTTGAACACTGAAGCTTTCTTT. The encoded protein is CSSGTGLNTEAFF.

This clonotype was detected a few times. The rearrangement links TRBV29-1 to TRBJ1-4; D is unresolved. Per germline, CDR1 SQVTM and CDR2 ANQGSEA. Between the trimmed V and J ends, which lost 7 bases and 2 bases, there was a span of 5 bases. This CDR3 contains 11 residues. The CDR3 sequence: CSGRTNEKLFF. In DNA, the CDR3 is TGCAGCGGGAGGACTAATGAAAAACTGTTTTTT.